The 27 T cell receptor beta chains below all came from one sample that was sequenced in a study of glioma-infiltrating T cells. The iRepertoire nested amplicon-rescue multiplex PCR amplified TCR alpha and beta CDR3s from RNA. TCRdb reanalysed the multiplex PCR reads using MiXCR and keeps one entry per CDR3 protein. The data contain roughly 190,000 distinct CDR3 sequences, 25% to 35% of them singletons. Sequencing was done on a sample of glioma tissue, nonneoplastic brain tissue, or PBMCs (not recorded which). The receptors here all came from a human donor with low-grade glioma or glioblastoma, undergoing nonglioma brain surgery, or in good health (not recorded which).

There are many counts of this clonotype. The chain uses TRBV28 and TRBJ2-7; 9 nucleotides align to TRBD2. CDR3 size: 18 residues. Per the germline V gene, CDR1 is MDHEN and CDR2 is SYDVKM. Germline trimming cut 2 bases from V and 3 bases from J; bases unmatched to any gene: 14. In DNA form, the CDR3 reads TGTGCCAGCAGTTTAGTAGGTCTCTGGACTAGCGTCCACTACGAGCAGTACTTC. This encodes CASSLVGLWTSVHYEQYF.

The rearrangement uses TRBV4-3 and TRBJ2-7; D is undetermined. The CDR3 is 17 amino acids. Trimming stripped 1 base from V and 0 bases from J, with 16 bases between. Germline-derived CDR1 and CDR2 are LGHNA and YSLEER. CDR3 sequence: CASSQGVSSAYSYEQYF. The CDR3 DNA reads TGCGCCAGCAGCCAAGGAGTTTCCAGCGCATACTCCTACGAGCAGTACTTC.

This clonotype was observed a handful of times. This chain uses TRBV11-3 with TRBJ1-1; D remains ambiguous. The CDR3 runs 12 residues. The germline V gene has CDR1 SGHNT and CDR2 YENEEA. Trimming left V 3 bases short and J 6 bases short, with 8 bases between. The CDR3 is CASSFSGPEAFF. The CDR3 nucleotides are TGTGCCAGCAGCTTTTCCGGGCCTGAAGCTTTCTTT. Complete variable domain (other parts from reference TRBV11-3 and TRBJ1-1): EAGVVQSPRYKIIEKKQPVAFWCNPISGHNTLYWYLQNLGQGPELLIRYENEEAVDDSQLPKDRFSAERLKGVDSTLKIQPAELGDSAVYLCASSFSGPEAFFGQGTRLTVV.

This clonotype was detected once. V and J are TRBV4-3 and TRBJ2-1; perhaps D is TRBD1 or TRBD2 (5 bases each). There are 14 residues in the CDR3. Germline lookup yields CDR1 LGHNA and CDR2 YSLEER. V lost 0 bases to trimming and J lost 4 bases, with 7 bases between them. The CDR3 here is CASSQEGRYNEQFF. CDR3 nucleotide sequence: TGCGCCAGCAGCCAAGAGGGACGTTACAATGAGCAGTTCTTC.

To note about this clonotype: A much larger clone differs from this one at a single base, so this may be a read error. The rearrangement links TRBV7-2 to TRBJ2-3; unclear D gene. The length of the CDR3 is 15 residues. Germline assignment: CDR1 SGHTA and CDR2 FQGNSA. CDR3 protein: CASRLGFATADTQYF. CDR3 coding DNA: TGTGCCAGCAGATTAGGATTCGCCACGGCAGATACGCAGTATTTT.

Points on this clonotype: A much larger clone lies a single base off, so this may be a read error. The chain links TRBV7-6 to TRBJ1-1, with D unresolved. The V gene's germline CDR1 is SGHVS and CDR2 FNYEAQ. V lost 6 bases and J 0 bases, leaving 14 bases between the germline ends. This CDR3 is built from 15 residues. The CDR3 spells CASRAPGPLNTEAFF. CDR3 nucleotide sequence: TGTGCCAGCAGAGCGCCGGGCCCTTTGAACACTGAAGCTTTCTTT.

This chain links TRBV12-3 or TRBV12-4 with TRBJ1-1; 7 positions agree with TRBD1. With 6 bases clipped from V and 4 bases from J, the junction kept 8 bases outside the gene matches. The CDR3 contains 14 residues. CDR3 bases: TGTGCCAGCAGAGGACAGGTGATGAGCACTGAAGCTTTCTTT. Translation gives CASRGQVMSTEAFF.

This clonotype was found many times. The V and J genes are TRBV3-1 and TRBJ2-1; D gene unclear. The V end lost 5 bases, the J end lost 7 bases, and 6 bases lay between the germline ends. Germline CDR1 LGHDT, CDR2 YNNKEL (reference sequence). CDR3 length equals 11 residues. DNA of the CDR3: TGTGCCAGCAGCGTCCGTAATGAGCAGTTCTTC. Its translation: CASSVRNEQFF.

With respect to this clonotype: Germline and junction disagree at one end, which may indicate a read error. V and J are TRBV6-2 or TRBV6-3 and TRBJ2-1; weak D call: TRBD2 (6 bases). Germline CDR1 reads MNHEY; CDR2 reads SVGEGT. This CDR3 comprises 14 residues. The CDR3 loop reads CASIYTSSSNEQFF. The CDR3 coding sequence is TGTGCCAGCATTTACACTAGCAGTTCCAATGAGCAGTTCTTC.

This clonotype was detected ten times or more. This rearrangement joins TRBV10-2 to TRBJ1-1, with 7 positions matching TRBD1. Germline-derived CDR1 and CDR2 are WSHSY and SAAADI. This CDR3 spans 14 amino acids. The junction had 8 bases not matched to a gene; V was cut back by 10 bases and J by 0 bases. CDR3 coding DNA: TGCGCCACCCTCACGACAGGGCTGAACACTGAAGCTTTCTTT. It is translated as CATLTTGLNTEAFF.

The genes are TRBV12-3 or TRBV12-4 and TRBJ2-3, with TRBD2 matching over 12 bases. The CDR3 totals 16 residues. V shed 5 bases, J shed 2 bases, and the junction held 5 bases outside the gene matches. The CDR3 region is CASSPPSGRATDTQYF. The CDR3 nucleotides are TGTGCCAGCAGTCCACCTAGCGGGAGGGCCACAGATACGCAGTATTTT.

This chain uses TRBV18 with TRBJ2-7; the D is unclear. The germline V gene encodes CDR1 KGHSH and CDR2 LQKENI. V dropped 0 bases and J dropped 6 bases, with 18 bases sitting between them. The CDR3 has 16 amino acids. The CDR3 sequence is CASSPPADPLGSEQYF. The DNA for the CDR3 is TGTGCCAGCTCACCACCCGCCGACCCCCTAGGCAGCGAGCAGTACTTC.

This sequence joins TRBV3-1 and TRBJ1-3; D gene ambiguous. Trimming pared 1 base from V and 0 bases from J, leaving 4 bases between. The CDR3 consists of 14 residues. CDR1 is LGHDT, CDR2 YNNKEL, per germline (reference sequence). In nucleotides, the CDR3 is TGTGCCAGCAGCCAAGTGAGCTCTGGAAACACCATATATTTT. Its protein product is CASSQVSSGNTIYF. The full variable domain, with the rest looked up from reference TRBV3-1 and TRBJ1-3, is DTAVSQTPKYLVTQMGNDKSIKCEQNLGHDTMYWYKQDSKKFLKIMFSYNNKELIINETVPNRFSPKSPDKAHLNLHINSLELGDSAVYFCASSQVSSGNTIYFGEGSWLTVV.

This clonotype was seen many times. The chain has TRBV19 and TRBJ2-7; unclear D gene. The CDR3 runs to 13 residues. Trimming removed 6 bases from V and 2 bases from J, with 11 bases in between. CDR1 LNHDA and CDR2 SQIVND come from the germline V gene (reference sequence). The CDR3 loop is CASSFQAAYEQYF. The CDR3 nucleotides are TGTGCCAGTAGCTTTCAGGCGGCCTACGAGCAGTACTTC.

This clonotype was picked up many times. CDR3 amino acids: CASSYSRGGYSYEQYF. The CDR3 DNA reads TGTGCCAGCAGTTACTCGCGAGGAGGGTACTCCTACGAGCAGTACTTC. V usage is TRBV6-6 and J usage is TRBJ2-7; TRBD2 is a possible D gene (6 bases). In germline, CDR1 is MNHNY, CDR2 SVGAGI (reference sequence). Trimming pared 0 bases from V and 0 bases from J, leaving 12 bases between. The CDR3 is 16 amino acids.

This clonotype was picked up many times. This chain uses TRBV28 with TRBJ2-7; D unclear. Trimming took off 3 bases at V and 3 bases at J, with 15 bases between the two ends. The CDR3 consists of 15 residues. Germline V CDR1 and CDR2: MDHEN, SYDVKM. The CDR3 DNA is TGTGCCAGCAGTTTTCTCAGCGACCCCCACTACGAGCAGTACTTC. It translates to CASSFLSDPHYEQYF. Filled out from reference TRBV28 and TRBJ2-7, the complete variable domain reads DVKVTQSSRYLVKRTGEKVFLECVQDMDHENMFWYRQDPGLGLRLIYFSYDVKMKEKGDIPEGYSVSREKKERFSLILESASTNQTSMYLCASSFLSDPHYEQYFGPGTRLTVT.

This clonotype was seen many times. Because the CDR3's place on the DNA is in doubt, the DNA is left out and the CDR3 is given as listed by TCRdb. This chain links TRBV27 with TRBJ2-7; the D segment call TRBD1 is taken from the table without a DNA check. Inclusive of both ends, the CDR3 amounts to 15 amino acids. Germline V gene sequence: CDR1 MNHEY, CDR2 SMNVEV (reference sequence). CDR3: CASSSSGDRAYGQYF.

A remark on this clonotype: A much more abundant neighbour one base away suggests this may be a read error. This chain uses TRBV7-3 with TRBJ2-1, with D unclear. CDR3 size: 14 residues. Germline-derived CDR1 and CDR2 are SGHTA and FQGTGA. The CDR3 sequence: CASSLLPGRHEQLF. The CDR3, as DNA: TGTGCCAGCAGCCTACTGCCGGGTCGACATGAGCAGCTCTTC.

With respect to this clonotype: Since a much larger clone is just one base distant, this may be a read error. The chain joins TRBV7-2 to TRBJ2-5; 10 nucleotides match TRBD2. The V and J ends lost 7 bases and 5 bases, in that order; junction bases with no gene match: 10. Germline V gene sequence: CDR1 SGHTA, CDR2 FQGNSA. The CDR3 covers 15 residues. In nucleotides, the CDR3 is TGTGCCAGCAACCCTAGCACTAGCGGGGTGGAGACCCAGTACTTC. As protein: CASNPSTSGVETQYF.

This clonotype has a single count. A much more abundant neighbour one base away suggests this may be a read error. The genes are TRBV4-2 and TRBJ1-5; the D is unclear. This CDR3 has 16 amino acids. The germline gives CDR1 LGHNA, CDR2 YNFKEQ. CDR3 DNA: TGTGCCAGCAGCGCCCGAGCGGGAATTGGCAATCAGCCCCGGCATTTT. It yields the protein CASSARAGIGNQPRHF.

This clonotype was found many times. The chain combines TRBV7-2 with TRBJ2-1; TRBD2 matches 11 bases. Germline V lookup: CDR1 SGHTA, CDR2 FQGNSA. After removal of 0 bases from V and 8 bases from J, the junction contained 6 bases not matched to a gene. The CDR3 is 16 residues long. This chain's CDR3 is CASSLAFTSGSHEQFF. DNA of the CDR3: TGTGCCAGCAGCTTAGCGTTTACTAGCGGGAGTCATGAGCAGTTCTTC.

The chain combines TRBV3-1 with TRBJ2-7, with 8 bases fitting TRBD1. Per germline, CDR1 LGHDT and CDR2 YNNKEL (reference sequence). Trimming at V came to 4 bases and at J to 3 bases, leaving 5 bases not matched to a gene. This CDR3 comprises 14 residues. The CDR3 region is CASSPGQGRYEQYF. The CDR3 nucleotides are TGTGCCAGCAGCCCCGGACAGGGACGCTACGAGCAGTACTTC.

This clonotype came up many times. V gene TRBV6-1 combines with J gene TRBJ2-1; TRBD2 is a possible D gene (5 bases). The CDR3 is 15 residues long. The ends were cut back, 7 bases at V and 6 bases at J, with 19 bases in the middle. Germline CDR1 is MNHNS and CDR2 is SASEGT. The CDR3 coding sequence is TGTGCCAGCACGAGGGCCGGTCGCGGAACCAATGAGCAGTTCTTC. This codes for CASTRAGRGTNEQFF.

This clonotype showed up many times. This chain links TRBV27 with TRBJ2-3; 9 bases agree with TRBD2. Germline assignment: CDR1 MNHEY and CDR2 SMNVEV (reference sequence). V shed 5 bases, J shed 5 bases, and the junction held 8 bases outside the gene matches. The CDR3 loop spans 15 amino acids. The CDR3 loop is CASSLGLAGQDTQYF. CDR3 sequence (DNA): TGTGCCAGCAGTCTGGGACTAGCCGGGCAAGATACGCAGTATTTT.

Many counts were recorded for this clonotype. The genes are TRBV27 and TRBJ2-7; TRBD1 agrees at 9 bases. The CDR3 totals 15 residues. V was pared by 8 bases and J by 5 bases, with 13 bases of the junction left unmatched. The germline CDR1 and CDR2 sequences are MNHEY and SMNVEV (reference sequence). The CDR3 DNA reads TGTGCCAGCTCAGAAGTTTACAGGGGGCGTCACGAGCAGTACTTC. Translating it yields CASSEVYRGRHEQYF.

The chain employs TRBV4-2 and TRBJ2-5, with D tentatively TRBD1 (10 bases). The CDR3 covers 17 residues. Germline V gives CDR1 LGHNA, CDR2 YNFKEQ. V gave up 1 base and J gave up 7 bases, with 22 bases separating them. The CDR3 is CASSQGRGGQGMGTQYF. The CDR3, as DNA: TGTGCCAGCAGCCAAGGGCGGGGGGGACAGGGGATGGGGACCCAGTACTTC.

The DNA of the CDR3 is TGTGCCAGCAGGGGACTAGTCTCCGGGGAGCTGTTTTTT. Protein: CASRGLVSGELFF. The chain combines TRBV2 with TRBJ2-2; 8 bases agree with TRBD2. The length of the CDR3 is 13 residues. Germline CDR1 reads SNHLY; CDR2 reads FYNNEI. V gave up 6 bases and J gave up 6 bases; unmatched junction bases: 3.